The 23 T cell receptor beta chains listed next were all sequenced from one sample in a study of blood T cell repertoires in COVID-19. Sequenced by immunoSEQ multiplex PCR; TCRdb stores in-frame clones only, minus some. This sample has approximately 49,000 clones, with roughly 82% found just once. The sample taken for sequencing was peripheral blood. These receptors were collected from a woman aged 60-75 years with acute or convalescent COVID-19.

The CDR3 DNA follows: TGTGCCAGCAGTGATCAGTCCTACGAGCAGTACTTC. It is translated as CASSDQSYEQYF. This chain links TRBV6-6 with TRBJ2-7, with D hard to call. CDR3 size: 12 residues. The germline CDR1 and CDR2 sequences are MNHNY and SVGAGI (reference sequence). Trimming pared 5 bases from V and 1 base from J, leaving 6 bases between.

The chain is built from TRBV19 and TRBJ1-2, with 8 bases aligning to TRBD1. The germline V gene has CDR1 LNHDA and CDR2 SQIVND (reference sequence). Trimming took 4 bases from V and 7 from J; bases not matched to a gene: 11. The CDR3 is 15 amino acids. The CDR3 DNA sequence: TGTGCCAGTAGTACCCGCTTTGGACAGGGAAGTGGCTACACCTTC. As protein: CASSTRFGQGSGYTF.

This clone was counted only a few times. The chain combines TRBV7-9 with TRBJ2-5, with 7 bases aligning to TRBD1. The CDR3 is made up of 13 amino acids. Per the germline V gene, CDR1 is SEHNR and CDR2 is FQNEAQ (reference sequence). V lost 6 bases, J lost 5 bases, and 6 bases stayed unmatched. For the CDR3, the DNA is TGTGCCAGCAGGTCGACAGGGCAGGAGACCCAGTACTTC. This sequence encodes CASRSTGQETQYF.

This clone has more than one count but fewer than ten. The chain combines TRBV19 with TRBJ1-5; no reliable D call. Germline assignment: CDR1 LNHDA and CDR2 SQIVND (reference sequence). This CDR3 comprises 13 residues. Trimming took 3 bases from V and 4 from J, leaving 7 bases between them. The CDR3 is CASSMAGNQPQHF. CDR3 coding DNA: TGTGCCAGTAGTATGGCGGGGAATCAGCCCCAGCATTTT.

The chain has TRBV5-1 and TRBJ1-4; 12 bases are shared with TRBD1. The germline V gene encodes CDR1 SGHRS and CDR2 YFSETQ. The CDR3 length is 16 residues. V was clipped by 4 bases and J by 7 bases; unmatched bases: 8. This chain's CDR3 is CASSLRGQGAGEKLFF. The CDR3 DNA is TGCGCCAGCAGCCTACGGGGACAGGGGGCCGGTGAAAAACTGTTTTTT.

This clone was picked up one time. The chain uses TRBV7-9 and TRBJ2-1; 7 positions match TRBD2. The CDR3 is 15 amino acids. V dropped 5 bases and J dropped 6; count of bases not matched to a gene: 10. CDR1 is SEHNR, CDR2 FQNEAQ, per germline (reference sequence). CDR3 bases: TGTGCCAGCAGCCCACCGACTAGCAGGGTCAATGAGCAGTTCTTC. Translating it yields CASSPPTSRVNEQFF.

The rearrangement uses TRBV5-1 and TRBJ2-1; 13 nucleotides agree with TRBD2. The V segment lost 4 bases and the J segment 15 bases; nucleotides outside the gene matches: 10. Germline CDR1 reads SGHRS; CDR2 reads YFSETQ. This CDR3 is 14 amino acids long. The chain's CDR3 is CASSDPGLAGRRFF. The CDR3 DNA is TGCGCCAGCAGCGATCCGGGACTAGCGGGACGCCGGTTCTTC.

The rearrangement links TRBV5-5 to TRBJ1-3, with 8 bases identical to TRBD1. The CDR3 runs to 16 residues. V lost 2 bases, J lost 2 bases, and 6 bases stayed unmatched. Germline-derived CDR1 and CDR2 are SGHKS and YYEKEE (reference sequence). The CDR3: CASSLGQGSAGNTIYF. The CDR3 nucleotides read TGTGCCAGCAGCTTAGGACAGGGATCGGCTGGAAACACCATATATTTT. Supplemented by reference TRBV5-5 and TRBJ1-3, the full variable domain reads DAGVTQSPTHLIKTRGQQVTLRCSPISGHKSVSWYQQVLGQGPQFIFQYYEKEERGRGNFPDRFSARQFPNYSSELNVNALLLGDSALYLCASSLGQGSAGNTIYFGEGSWLTVV.

The V gene is TRBV29-1, the J gene TRBJ1-2; D not certain. The CDR3 contains 12 residues. Germline CDR1 SQVTM, CDR2 ANQGSEA. V gave up 4 bases and J gave up 2 bases, with 8 bases separating them. CDR3 loop: CSVGGQNYGYTF. The CDR3 DNA sequence: TGCAGCGTTGGAGGGCAGAACTATGGCTACACCTTC. Full variable domain (rest looked up from reference TRBV29-1 and TRBJ1-2): SAVISQKPSRDICQRGTSLTIQCQVDSQVTMMFWYRQQPGQSLTLIATANQGSEATYESGFVIDKFPISRPNLTFSTLTVSNMSPEDSSIYLCSVGGQNYGYTFGSGTRLTVV.

The V gene is TRBV18, the J gene TRBJ2-7; the D gene is possibly TRBD1 (5 bases). CDR3 length: 15 amino acids. The germline V gene encodes CDR1 KGHSH and CDR2 LQKENI. Trimming removed 2 bases from V and 6 bases from J, with 17 bases in between. CDR3 in DNA: TGTGCCAGCTCACCAGGTCGACAGACAACCACCGAGCAGTACTTC. It translates to CASSPGRQTTTEQYF.

The rearrangement links TRBV7-9 to TRBJ1-5; possibly TRBD1 for D (5 bases). Per the germline V gene, CDR1 is SEHNR and CDR2 is FQNEAQ (reference sequence). The CDR3 runs to 14 residues. Trimming took off 5 bases at V and 4 bases at J, with 12 bases between the two ends. The DNA for the CDR3 is TGTGCCAGCAGCGGGCAGGGTGGTAATCAGCCCCAGCATTTT. Translating it yields CASSGQGGNQPQHF.

The chain employs TRBV3-1 (or the pseudogene TRBV3-2) and TRBJ2-7, with 7 bases lining up with TRBD1. The length of the CDR3 is 14 residues. V lost 8 bases to trimming and J lost 3 bases; unmatched junction nucleotides: 10. Germline CDR1 is LGHDT and CDR2 is YNNKEL (reference sequence). As DNA, the CDR3 is TGTGCCAGCGCCCCCGGGACAGCTAACTACGAGCAGTACTTC. Amino acid sequence: CASAPGTANYEQYF.

The J gene is TRBJ2-1, the V gene TRBV19, with D possibly TRBD1 on 6 matching bases. Germline V gives CDR1 LNHDA, CDR2 SQIVND (reference sequence). Trimming took off 6 bases at V and 16 bases at J, with 16 bases between the two ends. The CDR3 length is 11 residues. CDR3 region: CASRLDRFLFF. The CDR3 DNA is TGTGCCAGTAGACTCGACAGGTTTTTATTCTTC.

The rearrangement uses TRBV2 and TRBJ1-4, with a possible D match to TRBD1 (5 bases). The germline CDR1 and CDR2 sequences are SNHLY and FYNNEI. Trimming cost V 5 bases and J 8 bases, with 12 bases left between them. This CDR3 comprises 13 residues. CDR3 nucleotide sequence: TGTGCCAGCAGTTCTTTTTACAGGGAAAAACTGTTTTTT. This translates into CASSSFYREKLFF.

The V gene is TRBV5-1, the J gene TRBJ2-2; 8 bases fit TRBD2. CDR3 length: 14 amino acids. Germline CDR1 SGHRS, CDR2 YFSETQ. Unmatched junction bases numbered 7, after V lost 5 bases and J lost 7 bases. CDR3 in amino acids: CASRASGLNGELFF. The CDR3 bases are TGCGCCAGCAGGGCTAGCGGGCTCAACGGGGAGCTGTTTTTT.

The gene calls are TRBV11-2 and TRBJ1-1; D might be TRBD1 (5 bases). The CDR3 has 17 amino acids. V lost 6 bases and J 1 base, leaving 21 bases between the germline ends. Germline V CDR1 and CDR2: SGHAT, FQNNGV. CDR3 region: CASRANPGGVGNTEAFF. In DNA form, the CDR3 reads TGTGCCAGCAGGGCTAACCCGGGGGGGGTTGGGAACACTGAAGCTTTCTTT.

The rearrangement uses TRBV5-5 and TRBJ2-7; 9 bases are a match to TRBD1. Germline CDR1 and CDR2: SGHKS and YYEKEE (reference sequence). V was clipped by 0 bases and J by 0 bases; unmatched bases: 4. The CDR3 has 16 amino acids. CDR3 amino acids: CASSLAGTGYSYEQYF. CDR3 nucleotides: TGTGCCAGCAGCTTGGCCGGGACAGGGTACTCCTACGAGCAGTACTTC.

This chain uses TRBV5-1 with TRBJ2-1, with 12 bases matching TRBD2. This CDR3 spans 16 amino acids. Germline loops: CDR1 SGHRS, CDR2 YFSETQ. J was trimmed by 5 bases and V by 4 bases; bases with no gene match: 7. This CDR3 is CASSLQLAGGDNEQFF. DNA for the CDR3: TGCGCCAGCAGCCTTCAACTAGCGGGAGGAGACAATGAGCAGTTCTTC.

This clone was counted only a few times. The chain employs TRBV11-2 and TRBJ1-2; D may be TRBD1 (5 bases). V lost 5 bases to trimming and J lost 1 base, with 14 bases between them. The CDR3 totals 15 residues. Germline V lookup: CDR1 SGHAT, CDR2 FQNNGV. CDR3 amino acids: CASSRLGGINYGYTF. The CDR3 bases are TGTGCCAGCAGCCGCCTGGGGGGGATTAACTATGGCTACACCTTC.

This CDR3 reads CASSQPGLAGATGEQYF. The DNA for the CDR3 is TGTGCCAGCAGTCAGCCGGGACTAGCGGGAGCGACGGGTGAGCAGTACTTC. This chain connects TRBV27 to TRBJ2-7; 14 positions match TRBD2. The CDR3 sequence is 17 residues long. Trimming removed 5 bases from V and 7 bases from J; junction bases left unmatched: 13. Germline V CDR1 and CDR2: MNHEY, SMNVEV (reference sequence).

The chain is built from TRBV15 and TRBJ2-5; D is uncertain. This CDR3 has 12 residues. The V gene lost 1 base and the J gene lost 2 bases, with 2 bases spanning the gap. Germline CDR1 and CDR2: LNHNV and YYDKDF (reference sequence). The CDR3 DNA is TGTGCCACCAGCAGAGTACAAGAGACCCAGTACTTC. This codes for CATSRVQETQYF. The variable domain in full, completed from reference TRBV15 and TRBJ2-5, reads DAMVIQNPRYQVTQFGKPVTLSCSQTLNHNVMYWYQQKSSQAPKLLFHYYDKDFNNEADTPDNFQSRRPNTSFCFLDIRSPGLGDTAMYLCATSRVQETQYFGPGTRLLVL.

This clone appeared a single time. This chain joins TRBV7-3 and TRBJ2-7; a weak D match, TRBD1 (6 bases). Per the germline V gene, CDR1 is SGHTA and CDR2 is FQGTGA. Trimming pared 4 bases from V and 6 bases from J, leaving 16 bases between. This CDR3 has 14 amino acids. For the CDR3, the DNA is TGTGCCAGCAGCTCGGCAGGGGAAGTTAGCGAGCAGTACTTC. It encodes CASSSAGEVSEQYF.

V usage is TRBV29-1 and J usage is TRBJ2-3; D is possibly TRBD1 (6 bases). Germline V gene lookup returns CDR1 SQVTM and CDR2 ANQGSEA. The germline V and J ends were trimmed by 8 bases and 3 bases, with 12 bases remaining between them. The CDR3 consists of 12 residues. In nucleotides, the CDR3 is TGCAGCATCCGGACAGAAACAGATACGCAGTATTTT. Encoded protein: CSIRTETDTQYF.